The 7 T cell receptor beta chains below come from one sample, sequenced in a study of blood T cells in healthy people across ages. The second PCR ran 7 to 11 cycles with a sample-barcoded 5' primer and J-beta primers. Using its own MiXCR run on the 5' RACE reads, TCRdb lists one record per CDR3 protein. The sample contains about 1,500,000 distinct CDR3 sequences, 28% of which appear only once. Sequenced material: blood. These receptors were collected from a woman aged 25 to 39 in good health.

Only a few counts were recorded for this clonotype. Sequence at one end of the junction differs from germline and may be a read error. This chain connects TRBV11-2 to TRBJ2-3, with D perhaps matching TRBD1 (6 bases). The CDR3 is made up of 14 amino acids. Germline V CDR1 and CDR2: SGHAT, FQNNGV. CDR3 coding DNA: TGTGCCAGCAGCTCGTACAGGTACAGGGATATGCAGTATTTT. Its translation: CASSSYRYRDMQYF. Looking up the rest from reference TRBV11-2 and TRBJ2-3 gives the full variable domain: EAGVAQSPRYKIIEKRQSVAFWCNPISGHATLYWYQQILGQGPKLLIQFQNNGVVDDSQLPKDRFSAERLKGVDSTLKIQPAKLEDSAVYLCASSSYRYRDMQYFGPGTRLTVL.

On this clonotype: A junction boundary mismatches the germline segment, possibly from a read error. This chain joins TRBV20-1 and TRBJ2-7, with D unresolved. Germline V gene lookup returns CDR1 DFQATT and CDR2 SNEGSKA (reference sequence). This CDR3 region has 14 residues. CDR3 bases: TGCAGTGTTAGAGAGGACGTTCTGGCCTACGAGCAGTACTTC. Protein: CSVREDVLAYEQYF.

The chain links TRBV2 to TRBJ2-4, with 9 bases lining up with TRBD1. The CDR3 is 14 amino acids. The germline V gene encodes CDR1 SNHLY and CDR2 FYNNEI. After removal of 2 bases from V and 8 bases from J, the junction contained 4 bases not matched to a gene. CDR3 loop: CASSERQGGDIQYF. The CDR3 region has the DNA TGTGCCAGCAGTGAACGACAGGGGGGGGACATTCAGTACTTC.

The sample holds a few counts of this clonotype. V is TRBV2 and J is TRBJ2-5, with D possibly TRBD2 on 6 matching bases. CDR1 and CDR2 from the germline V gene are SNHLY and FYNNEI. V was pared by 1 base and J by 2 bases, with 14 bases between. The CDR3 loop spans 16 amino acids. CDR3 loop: CASSEGLAAAQETQYF. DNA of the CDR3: TGTGCCAGCAGTGAAGGATTAGCGGCTGCACAAGAGACCCAGTACTTC.

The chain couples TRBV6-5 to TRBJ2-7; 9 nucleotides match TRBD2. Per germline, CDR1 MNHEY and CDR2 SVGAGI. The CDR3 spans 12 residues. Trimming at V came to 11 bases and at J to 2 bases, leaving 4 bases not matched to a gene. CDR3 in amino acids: CACGGGAYEQYF. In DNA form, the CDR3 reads TGTGCCTGCGGCGGGGGGGCCTACGAGCAGTACTTC.

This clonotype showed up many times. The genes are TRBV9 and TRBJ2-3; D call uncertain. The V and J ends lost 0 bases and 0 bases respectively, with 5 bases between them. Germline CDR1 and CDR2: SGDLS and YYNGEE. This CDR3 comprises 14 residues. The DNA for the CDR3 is TGTGCCAGCAGCGTAGGAACTAGCACAGATACGCAGTATTTT. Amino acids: CASSVGTSTDTQYF.

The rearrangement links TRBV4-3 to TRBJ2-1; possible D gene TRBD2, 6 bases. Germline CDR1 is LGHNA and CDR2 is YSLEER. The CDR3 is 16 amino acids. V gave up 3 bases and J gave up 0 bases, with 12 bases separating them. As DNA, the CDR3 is TGCGCCAGCAGCCAGGAGCTAGCGAGCTCCTACAATGAGCAGTTCTTC. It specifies CASSQELASSYNEQFF.